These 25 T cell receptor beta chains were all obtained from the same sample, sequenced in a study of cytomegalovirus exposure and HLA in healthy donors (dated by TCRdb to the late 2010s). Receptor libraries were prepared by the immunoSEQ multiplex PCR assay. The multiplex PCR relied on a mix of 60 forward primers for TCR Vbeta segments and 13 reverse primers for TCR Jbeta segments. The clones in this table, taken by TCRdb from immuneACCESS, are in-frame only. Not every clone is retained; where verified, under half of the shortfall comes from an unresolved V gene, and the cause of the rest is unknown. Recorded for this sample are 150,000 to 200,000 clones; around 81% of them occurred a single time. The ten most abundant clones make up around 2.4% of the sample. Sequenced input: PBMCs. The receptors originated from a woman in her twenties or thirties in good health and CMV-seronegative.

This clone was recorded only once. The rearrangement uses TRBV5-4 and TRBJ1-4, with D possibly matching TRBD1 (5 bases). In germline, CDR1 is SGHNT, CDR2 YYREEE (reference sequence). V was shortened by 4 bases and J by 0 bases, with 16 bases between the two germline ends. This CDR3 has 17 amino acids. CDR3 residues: CASSAGGFGPTNEKLFF. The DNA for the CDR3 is TGTGCCAGCAGCGCGGGGGGGTTCGGGCCAACTAATGAAAAACTGTTTTTT.

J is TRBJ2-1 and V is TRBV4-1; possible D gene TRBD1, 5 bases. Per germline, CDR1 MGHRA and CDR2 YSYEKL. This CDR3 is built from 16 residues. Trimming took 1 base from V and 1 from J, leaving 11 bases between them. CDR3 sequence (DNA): TGCGCCAGCAGCCAAGCGCGGACAAGTTCCTACAATGAGCAGTTCTTC. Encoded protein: CASSQARTSSYNEQFF.

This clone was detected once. CDR3 nucleotides: TGTGCCAGCAGCCAAGGGGCCTTAGGACAGGGGGGCGAGCAGTACTTC. Translating it yields CASSQGALGQGGEQYF. The chain links TRBV4-2 to TRBJ2-7; 10 bases map to TRBD1. V gave up 1 base and J gave up 6 bases; unmatched junction bases: 9. Germline loops: CDR1 LGHNA, CDR2 YNFKEQ. The CDR3 loop spans 16 amino acids.

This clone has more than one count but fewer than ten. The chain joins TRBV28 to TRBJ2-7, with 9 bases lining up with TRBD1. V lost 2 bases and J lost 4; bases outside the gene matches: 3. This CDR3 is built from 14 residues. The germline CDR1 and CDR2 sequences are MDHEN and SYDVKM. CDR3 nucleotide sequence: TGTGCCAGCAGTTTAGGGACAGGGCTTTACGAGCAGTACTTC. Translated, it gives CASSLGTGLYEQYF.

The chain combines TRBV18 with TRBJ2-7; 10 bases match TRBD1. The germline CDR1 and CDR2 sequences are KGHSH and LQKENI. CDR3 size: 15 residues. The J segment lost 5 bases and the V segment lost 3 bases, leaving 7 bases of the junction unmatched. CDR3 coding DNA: TGTGCCAGCTCACCGCGGGACAGGGGAGCCCACGAGCAGTACTTC. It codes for CASSPRDRGAHEQYF.

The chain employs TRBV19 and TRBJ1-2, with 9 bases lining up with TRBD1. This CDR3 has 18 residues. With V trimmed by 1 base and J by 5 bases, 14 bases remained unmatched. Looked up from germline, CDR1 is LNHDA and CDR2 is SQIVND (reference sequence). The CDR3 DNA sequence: TGTGCCAGTAGTATAGGGGCCGGATGGACAGGGGCTCGGTATGGCTACACCTTC. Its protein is CASSIGAGWTGARYGYTF.

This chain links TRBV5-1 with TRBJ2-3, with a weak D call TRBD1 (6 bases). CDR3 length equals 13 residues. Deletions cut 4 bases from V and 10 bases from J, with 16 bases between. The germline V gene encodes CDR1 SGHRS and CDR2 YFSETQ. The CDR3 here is CASSLQGDNAQYF. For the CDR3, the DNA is TGCGCCAGCAGCCTACAGGGTGACAATGCGCAGTATTTT.

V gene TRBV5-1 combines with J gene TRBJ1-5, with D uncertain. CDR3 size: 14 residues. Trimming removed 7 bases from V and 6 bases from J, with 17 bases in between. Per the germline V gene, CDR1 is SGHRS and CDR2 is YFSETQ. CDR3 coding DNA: TGCGCCAGCTCCCTGGGAGGGATCGGTCAGCCCCAGCATTTT. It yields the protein CASSLGGIGQPQHF.

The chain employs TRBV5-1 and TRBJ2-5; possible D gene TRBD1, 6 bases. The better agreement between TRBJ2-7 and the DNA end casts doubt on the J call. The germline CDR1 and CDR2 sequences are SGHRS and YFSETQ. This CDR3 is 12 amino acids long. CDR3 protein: CASSGTPHEQYF. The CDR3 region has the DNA TGCGCCAGCAGCGGGACACCTCACGAGCAGTACTTC.

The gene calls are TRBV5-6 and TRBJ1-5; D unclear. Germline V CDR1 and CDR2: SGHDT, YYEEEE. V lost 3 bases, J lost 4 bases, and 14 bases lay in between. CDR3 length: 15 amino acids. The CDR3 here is CASSSREVDNQPQHF. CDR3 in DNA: TGTGCCAGCAGCTCCCGGGAGGTAGATAATCAGCCCCAGCATTTT.

CDR3: CSVEVAGGLYEQYF. DNA of the CDR3: TGCAGCGTTGAGGTAGCGGGGGGGCTATACGAGCAGTACTTC. This chain connects TRBV29-1 to TRBJ2-7, with 11 bases lining up with TRBD2. The CDR3 totals 14 residues. Per germline, CDR1 SQVTM and CDR2 ANQGSEA. Trimming took 3 bases from V and 4 from J; bases not matched to a gene: 5.

The CDR3 reads CASSLARAGNEKLFF. The CDR3 nucleotides read TGCGCCAGCAGCTTGGCGAGGGCGGGGAATGAAAAACTGTTTTTT. The gene calls are TRBV5-1 and TRBJ1-4, with D hard to call. The ends were cut back, 0 bases at V and 5 bases at J, with 11 bases in the middle. The CDR3 has 15 amino acids. The germline V gene has CDR1 SGHRS and CDR2 YFSETQ.

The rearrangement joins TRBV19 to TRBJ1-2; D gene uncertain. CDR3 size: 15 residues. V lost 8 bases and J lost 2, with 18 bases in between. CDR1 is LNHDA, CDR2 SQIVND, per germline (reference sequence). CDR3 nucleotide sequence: TGTGCCAGTGGAACTATAGATAAGCGGAACTATGGCTACACCTTC. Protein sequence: CASGTIDKRNYGYTF.

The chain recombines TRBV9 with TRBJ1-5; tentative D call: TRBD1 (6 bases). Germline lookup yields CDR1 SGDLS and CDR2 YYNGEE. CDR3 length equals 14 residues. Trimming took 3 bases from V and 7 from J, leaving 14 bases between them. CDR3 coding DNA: TGTGCCAGCAGCGGGGGGACAATGTCGCAGCCCCAGCATTTT. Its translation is CASSGGTMSQPQHF.

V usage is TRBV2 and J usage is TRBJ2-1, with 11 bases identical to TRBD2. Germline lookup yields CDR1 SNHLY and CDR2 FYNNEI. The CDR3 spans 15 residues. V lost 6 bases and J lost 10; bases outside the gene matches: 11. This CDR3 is CASRKSGTSGFEQFF. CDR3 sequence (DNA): TGTGCCAGCAGGAAATCCGGGACTAGCGGCTTCGAGCAGTTCTTC. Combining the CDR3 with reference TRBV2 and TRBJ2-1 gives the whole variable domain EPEVTQTPSHQVTQMGQEVILRCVPISNHLYFYWYRQILGQKVEFLVSFYNNEISEKSEIFDDQFSVERPDGSNFTLKIRSTKLEDSAMYFCASRKSGTSGFEQFFGPGTRLTVL.

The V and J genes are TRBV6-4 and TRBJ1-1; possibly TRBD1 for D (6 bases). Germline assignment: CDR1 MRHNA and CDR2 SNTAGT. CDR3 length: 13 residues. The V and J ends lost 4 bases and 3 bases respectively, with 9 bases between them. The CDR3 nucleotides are TGTGCCAGCAGTGTAGGGGGAGACACTGAAGCTTTCTTT. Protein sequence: CASSVGGDTEAFF.

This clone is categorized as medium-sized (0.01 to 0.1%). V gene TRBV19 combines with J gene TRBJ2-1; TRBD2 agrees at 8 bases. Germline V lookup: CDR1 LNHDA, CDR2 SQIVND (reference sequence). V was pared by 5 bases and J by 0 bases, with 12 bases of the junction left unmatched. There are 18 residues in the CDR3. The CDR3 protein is CASSEPSGHFFSYNEQFF. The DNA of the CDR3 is TGTGCCAGTAGTGAACCTAGCGGGCACTTCTTCTCCTACAATGAGCAGTTCTTC.

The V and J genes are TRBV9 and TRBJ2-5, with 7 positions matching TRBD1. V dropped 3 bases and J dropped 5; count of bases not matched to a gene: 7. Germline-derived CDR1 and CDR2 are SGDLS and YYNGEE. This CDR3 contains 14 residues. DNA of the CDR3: TGTGCCAGCAGCGCGACAGGGTTTAGGGAGACCCAGTACTTC. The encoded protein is CASSATGFRETQYF.

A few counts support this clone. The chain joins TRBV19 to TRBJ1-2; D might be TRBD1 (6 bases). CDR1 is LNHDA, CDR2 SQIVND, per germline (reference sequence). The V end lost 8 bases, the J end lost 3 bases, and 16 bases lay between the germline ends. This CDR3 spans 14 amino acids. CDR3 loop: CASGIQGADYGYTF. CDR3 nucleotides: TGTGCCAGTGGGATACAGGGTGCGGACTATGGCTACACCTTC.

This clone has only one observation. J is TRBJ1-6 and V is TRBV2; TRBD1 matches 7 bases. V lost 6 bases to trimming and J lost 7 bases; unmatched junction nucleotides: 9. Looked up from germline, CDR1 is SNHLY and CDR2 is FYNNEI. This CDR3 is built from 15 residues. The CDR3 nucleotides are TGTGCCAGCAGAGCCCTTAAGGGGGCCAATTCACCCCTCCACTTT. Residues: CASRALKGANSPLHF.

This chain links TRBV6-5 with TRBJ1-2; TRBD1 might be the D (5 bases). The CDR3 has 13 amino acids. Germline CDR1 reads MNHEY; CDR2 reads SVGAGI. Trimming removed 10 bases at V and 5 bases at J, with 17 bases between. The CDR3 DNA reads TGTGCCACCCTGGGACGGGGGGATTATGGCTACACCTTC. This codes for CATLGRGDYGYTF.

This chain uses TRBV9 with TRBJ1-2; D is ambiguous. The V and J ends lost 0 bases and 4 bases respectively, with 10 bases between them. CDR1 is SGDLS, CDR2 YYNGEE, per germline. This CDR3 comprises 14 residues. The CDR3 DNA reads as TGTGCCAGCAGCGTAGGATCAGGCGTCTATGGCTACACCTTC. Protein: CASSVGSGVYGYTF.

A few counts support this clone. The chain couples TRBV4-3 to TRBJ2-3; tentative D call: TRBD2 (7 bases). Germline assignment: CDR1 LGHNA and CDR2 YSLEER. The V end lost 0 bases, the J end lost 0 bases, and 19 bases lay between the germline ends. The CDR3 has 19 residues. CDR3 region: CASSQDSPLQGGSTDTQYF. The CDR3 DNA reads TGCGCCAGCAGCCAAGATTCCCCCTTACAGGGAGGGAGCACAGATACGCAGTATTTT.

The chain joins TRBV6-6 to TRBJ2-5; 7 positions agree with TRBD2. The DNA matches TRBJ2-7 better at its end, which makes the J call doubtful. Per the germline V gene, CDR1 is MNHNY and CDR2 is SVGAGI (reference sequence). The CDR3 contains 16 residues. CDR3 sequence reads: CASSLITGGPGHEQYF. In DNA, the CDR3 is TGTGCCAGCAGTTTGATCACGGGGGGACCCGGCCACGAGCAGTACTTC.

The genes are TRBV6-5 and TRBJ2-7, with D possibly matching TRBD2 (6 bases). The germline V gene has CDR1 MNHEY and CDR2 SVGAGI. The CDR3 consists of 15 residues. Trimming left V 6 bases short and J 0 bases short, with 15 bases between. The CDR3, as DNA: TGTGCCAGCAGCAGAGAGGAGGGTGGCTCCTACGAGCAGTACTTC. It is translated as CASSREEGGSYEQYF.